The 21 T cell receptor beta chains reported below all come from one sample, sequenced in a study of cytomegalovirus exposure and HLA in healthy donors. PCR used 60 Vbeta primers and 13 Jbeta primers. Sequenced by immunoSEQ multiplex PCR; TCRdb stores in-frame clones only, minus some. In the table there are 120,000 or so clones, around three quarters of which are singletons. Sequencing was carried out using PBMCs. The source of these receptors is a man aged 35 to 55 in good health and CMV-seronegative.

The chain employs TRBV5-8 and TRBJ2-7; TRBD2 matches 7 bases. The germline V gene has CDR1 SGHTS and CDR2 YDEGEE. This CDR3 has 15 amino acids. V lost 0 bases and J lost 2; bases outside the gene matches: 5. The CDR3 reads CASSLVLAGPYEQYF. The CDR3 DNA follows: TGTGCCAGCAGCTTGGTATTAGCGGGTCCCTACGAGCAGTACTTC.

The V and J genes are TRBV5-1 and TRBJ1-6; 7 nucleotides align to TRBD1. Per germline, CDR1 SGHRS and CDR2 YFSETQ. The CDR3 is made up of 16 amino acids. The V segment lost 1 base and the J segment 5 bases; nucleotides outside the gene matches: 6. Written as DNA, the CDR3 is TGCGCCAGCAGCTTGACCCTTACAGGGGATAATTCACCCCTCCACTTT. Amino acids: CASSLTLTGDNSPLHF.

V and J are TRBV5-1 and TRBJ2-7, with TRBD1 matching 7 bases. After removal of 3 bases from V and 5 bases from J, the junction contained 11 bases not matched to a gene. This CDR3 has 15 residues. Germline-derived CDR1 and CDR2 are SGHRS and YFSETQ. For the CDR3, the DNA is TGCGCCAGCAGCTGGTTGGCCGGGACAGCTAACGAGCAGTACTTC. Translating gives CASSWLAGTANEQYF.

V and J are TRBV19 and TRBJ1-1; D is possibly TRBD1 (5 bases). Germline lookup yields CDR1 LNHDA and CDR2 SQIVND (reference sequence). Between the trimmed V and J ends, which lost 7 bases and 3 bases, there was a span of 15 bases. CDR3 length equals 14 residues. CDR3 residues: CASTMGPGDTEAFF. The CDR3, as DNA: TGTGCCAGTACCATGGGGCCGGGGGACACTGAAGCTTTCTTT.

This CDR3 reads CASSFRLAGDSTGELFF. The CDR3 DNA is TGTGCCAGCAGCTTTAGACTAGCGGGGGATTCCACCGGGGAGCTGTTTTTT. This sequence joins TRBV5-6 and TRBJ2-2; 12 bases line up with TRBD2. With V trimmed by 2 bases and J by 4 bases, 6 bases remained unmatched. The germline gives CDR1 SGHDT, CDR2 YYEEEE. The CDR3 consists of 17 residues.

The chain couples TRBV29-1 to TRBJ2-1; TRBD2 matches at 13 bases. The CDR3 spans 14 residues. Germline trimming cut 4 bases from V and 9 bases from J; bases unmatched to any gene: 6. Germline V gives CDR1 SQVTM, CDR2 ANQGSEA. CDR3 sequence reads: CSVAILAGGAEQFF. CDR3 bases: TGCAGCGTTGCTATACTAGCGGGAGGGGCTGAGCAGTTCTTC.

The chain combines TRBV6-5 with TRBJ2-7; 10 nucleotides agree with TRBD1. Germline lookup yields CDR1 MNHEY and CDR2 SVGAGI. This CDR3 region has 16 residues. Trimming cost V 2 bases and J 0 bases; bases outside gene matches: 4. The CDR3 bases are TGTGCCAGCAGTTACGGGACAGGGGACACCTCCTACGAGCAGTACTTC. It translates to CASSYGTGDTSYEQYF.

The CDR3 is CASSEGPGLAGMNEQFF. CDR3 DNA: TGTGCCAGCAGTGAAGGCCCGGGACTAGCGGGGATGAATGAGCAGTTCTTC. The chain recombines TRBV6-4 with TRBJ2-1; 13 nucleotides line up with TRBD2. The CDR3 is 17 residues long. The V and J ends lost 3 bases and 7 bases, in that order; junction bases with no gene match: 9. Germline loops: CDR1 MRHNA, CDR2 SNTAGT.

This chain uses TRBV5-1 with TRBJ2-5; 8 nucleotides agree with TRBD2. Looked up from germline, CDR1 is SGHRS and CDR2 is YFSETQ. V shed 4 bases, J shed 5 bases, and the junction held 13 bases outside the gene matches. The length of the CDR3 is 16 residues. The CDR3 nucleotides are TGCGCCAGCAGCCCCCACCGGGGGGGGCTTGGCGAGACCCAGTACTTC. Its translation: CASSPHRGGLGETQYF.

The rearrangement links TRBV30 to TRBJ1-2, with TRBD1 matching over 11 bases. The V gene's germline CDR1 is GTSNPN and CDR2 SVGIG (reference sequence). Germline trimming cut 3 bases from V and 4 bases from J; bases unmatched to any gene: 10. The CDR3 extends over 16 amino acids. CDR3 DNA sequence: TGTGCCTGGAGACCCAATCCCGGGACAGGGGGCTATGGCTACACCTTC. This gives the protein CAWRPNPGTGGYGYTF.

The chain carries TRBV5-1 and TRBJ2-7, with 9 nucleotides matching TRBD1. Per the germline V gene, CDR1 is SGHRS and CDR2 is YFSETQ. V was clipped by 5 bases and J by 1 base; unmatched bases: 4. The CDR3 totals 14 residues. CDR3 in DNA: TGCGCCAGCAGTCGACAGGGGGAGTCCTACGAGCAGTACTTC. It encodes CASSRQGESYEQYF.

This clone occurred once. The V and J genes are TRBV11-1 and TRBJ2-7; 12 nucleotides agree with TRBD1. Germline loops: CDR1 SGHAT, CDR2 FQDESV (reference sequence). J was trimmed by 3 bases and V by 5 bases; bases with no gene match: 11. The CDR3 loop spans 17 amino acids. This CDR3 is CASSRGTGGFSFYEQYF. The CDR3 DNA follows: TGTGCCAGCAGCCGCGGGACAGGGGGCTTCTCCTTCTACGAGCAGTACTTC. The full variable domain, rest sourced from reference TRBV11-1 and TRBJ2-7, is EAEVAQSPRYKITEKSQAVAFWCDPISGHATLYWYRQILGQGPELLVQFQDESVVDDSQLPKDRFSAERLKGVDSTLKIQPAELGDSAMYLCASSRGTGGFSFYEQYFGPGTRLTVT.

This clone was counted only a few times. The J gene is TRBJ2-4, the V gene TRBV9, with TRBD2 matching over 10 bases. The germline CDR1 and CDR2 sequences are SGDLS and YYNGEE. V gave up 0 bases and J gave up 7 bases; unmatched junction bases: 10. This CDR3 has 17 amino acids. The CDR3 loop is CASSVASRAGGSNIQYF. CDR3 nucleotides: TGTGCCAGCAGCGTAGCTTCCCGAGCGGGGGGGAGCAACATTCAGTACTTC.

The gene calls are TRBV7-9 and TRBJ2-7, with TRBD2 matching 15 bases. CDR1 is SEHNR and CDR2 is FQNEAQ in the germline V gene (reference sequence). The V segment lost 5 bases and the J segment 7 bases; nucleotides outside the gene matches: 18. The CDR3 has 19 amino acids. CDR3 nucleotide sequence: TGTGCCAGCAGCCCCCCTGGGGGACTAGCGGGAGGTTTGGTAAAGGAGCAGTACTTC. It encodes CASSPPGGLAGGLVKEQYF.

This chain links TRBV5-1 with TRBJ2-2; the match to TRBD2 covers 7 bases. Germline CDR1 is SGHRS and CDR2 is YFSETQ. The CDR3 sequence is 13 residues long. Losses at the gene ends were 6 bases for V and 5 bases for J; bases not matched to a gene: 4. The CDR3 bases are TGCGCCAGCAACAAGGGAGGGACCGGGGAGCTGTTTTTT. It translates to CASNKGGTGELFF.

The V and J genes are TRBV5-1 and TRBJ2-3; TRBD2 matches 7 bases. The CDR3 is made up of 16 amino acids. CDR1 is SGHRS and CDR2 is YFSETQ in the germline V gene. Losses at the gene ends were 0 bases for V and 6 bases for J; bases not matched to a gene: 10. The CDR3 coding sequence is TGCGCCAGCAGCTTGGGGTGGGGAGGGGCCCTGGATACGCAGTATTTT. Translating gives CASSLGWGGALDTQYF.

The chain recombines TRBV6-6 with TRBJ2-1; D may be TRBD2 (5 bases). Germline assignment: CDR1 MNHNY and CDR2 SVGAGI (reference sequence). CDR3 length: 14 residues. V lost 7 bases and J lost 4, with 14 bases in between. As DNA, the CDR3 is TGTGCCAGCAACCGGGGTATCCTATACAATGAGCAGTTCTTC. Protein: CASNRGILYNEQFF.

The rearrangement links TRBV29-1 to TRBJ2-5; 9 bases fit TRBD2. The trim removed 2 bases at V and 3 bases at J, leaving 4 bases unmatched. CDR3 size: 14 residues. Per germline, CDR1 SQVTM and CDR2 ANQGSEA. The CDR3 is CSVELPSGKETQYF. In DNA form, the CDR3 reads TGCAGCGTTGAATTGCCTAGCGGGAAAGAGACCCAGTACTTC. The full variable domain, completed using reference TRBV29-1 and TRBJ2-5, is SAVISQKPSRDICQRGTSLTIQCQVDSQVTMMFWYRQQPGQSLTLIATANQGSEATYESGFVIDKFPISRPNLTFSTLTVSNMSPEDSSIYLCSVELPSGKETQYFGPGTRLLVL.

The chain is built from TRBV2 and TRBJ2-5; TRBD1 agrees at 7 bases. Germline CDR1 and CDR2: SNHLY and FYNNEI. This CDR3 contains 13 residues. V was clipped by 6 bases and J by 1 base; unmatched bases: 2. The chain's CDR3 is CASRTGFQETQYF. CDR3 coding DNA: TGTGCCAGCAGGACAGGGTTCCAAGAGACCCAGTACTTC. The complete variable domain, with remaining parts taken from reference TRBV2 and TRBJ2-5, reads EPEVTQTPSHQVTQMGQEVILRCVPISNHLYFYWYRQILGQKVEFLVSFYNNEISEKSEIFDDQFSVERPDGSNFTLKIRSTKLEDSAMYFCASRTGFQETQYFGPGTRLLVL.

This chain connects TRBV5-1 to TRBJ2-7; tentatively, D is TRBD2 (5 bases). The CDR3 sequence is 14 residues long. The V and J ends lost 0 bases and 6 bases respectively, with 13 bases between them. Germline lookup yields CDR1 SGHRS and CDR2 YFSETQ. The CDR3 DNA follows: TGCGCCAGCAGCTTGGCCGGAGGCTGGGGCGAGCAGTACTTC. It yields the protein CASSLAGGWGEQYF.

The CDR3 DNA follows: TGTGCCAGCTCTTTAGCGGGAGACCAAGAGACCCAGTACTTC. It specifies CASSLAGDQETQYF. The rearrangement joins TRBV18 to TRBJ2-5; 9 bases agree with TRBD2. The trim removed 6 bases at V and 0 bases at J, leaving 2 bases unmatched. Germline CDR1 KGHSH, CDR2 LQKENI. This CDR3 is 14 amino acids long.